The clone carrying this TCR beta chain was picked up one time. This specimen comes from a study of blood T cell repertoires in COVID-19. Sequencing used immunoSEQ multiplex PCR; TCRdb keeps in-frame clones, though not all of them. The sample holds about 220,000 clones; under 90% are singletons and the top ten take about 20%. Germline V lookup: CDR1 MGHDK, CDR2 SYGVNS. This CDR3 is built from 15 residues. Trimming cost V 1 base and J 8 bases, with 14 bases left between them. The V and J genes are TRBV25-1 and TRBJ1-4, with TRBD1 as a possible D gene (5 bases). The sequence was collected from a man aged 25 to 40 with active or convalescent COVID-19. Sequencing was carried out using peripheral blood. CDR3 coding DNA: TGTGCCAGCAGTGAATTGGGCAGGGCTGAAGAAAAACTGTTTTTT. It codes for CASSELGRAEEKLFF.